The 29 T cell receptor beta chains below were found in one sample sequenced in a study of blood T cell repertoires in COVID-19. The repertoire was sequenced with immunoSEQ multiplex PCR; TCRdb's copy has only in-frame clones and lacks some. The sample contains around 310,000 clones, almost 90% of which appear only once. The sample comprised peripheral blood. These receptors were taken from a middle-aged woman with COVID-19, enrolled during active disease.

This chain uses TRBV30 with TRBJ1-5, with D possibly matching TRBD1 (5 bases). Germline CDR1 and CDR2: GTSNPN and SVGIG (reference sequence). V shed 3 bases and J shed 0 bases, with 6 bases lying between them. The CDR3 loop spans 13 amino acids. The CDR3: CAWSDSSNQPQHF. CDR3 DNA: TGTGCCTGGAGCGACAGTAGCAATCAGCCCCAGCATTTT.

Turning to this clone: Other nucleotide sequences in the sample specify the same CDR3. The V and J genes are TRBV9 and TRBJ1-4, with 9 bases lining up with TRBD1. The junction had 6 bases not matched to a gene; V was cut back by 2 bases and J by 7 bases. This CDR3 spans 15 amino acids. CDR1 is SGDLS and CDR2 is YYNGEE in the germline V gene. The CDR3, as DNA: TGTGCCAGCAGCGTGTCCGGGACAGGGCCTGAAAAACTGTTTTTT. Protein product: CASSVSGTGPEKLFF.

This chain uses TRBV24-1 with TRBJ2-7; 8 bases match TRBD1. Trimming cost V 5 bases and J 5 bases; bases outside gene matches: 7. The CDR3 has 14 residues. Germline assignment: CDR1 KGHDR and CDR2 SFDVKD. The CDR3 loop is CATSVQGAIDEQYF. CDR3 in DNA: TGTGCCACCAGTGTGCAGGGGGCTATCGACGAGCAGTACTTC.

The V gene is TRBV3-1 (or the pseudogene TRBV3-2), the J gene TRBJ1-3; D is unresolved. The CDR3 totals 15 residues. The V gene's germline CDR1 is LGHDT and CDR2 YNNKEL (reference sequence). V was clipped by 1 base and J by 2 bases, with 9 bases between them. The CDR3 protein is CASSQGAMAGNTIYF. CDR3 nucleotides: TGTGCCAGCAGCCAAGGGGCCATGGCTGGAAACACCATATATTTT.

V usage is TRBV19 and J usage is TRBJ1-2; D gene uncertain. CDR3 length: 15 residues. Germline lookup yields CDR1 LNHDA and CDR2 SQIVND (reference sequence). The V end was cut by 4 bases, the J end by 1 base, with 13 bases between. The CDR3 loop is CASSRAQHLNYGYTF. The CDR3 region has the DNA TGTGCCAGTAGTAGGGCCCAGCATCTTAACTATGGCTACACCTTC.

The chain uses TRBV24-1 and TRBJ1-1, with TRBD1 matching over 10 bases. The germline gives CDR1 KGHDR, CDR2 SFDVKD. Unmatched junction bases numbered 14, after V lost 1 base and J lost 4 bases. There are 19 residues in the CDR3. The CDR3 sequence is CATSDLGATGGIYSTEAFF. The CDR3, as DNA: TGTGCCACCAGTGATTTAGGCGCGACAGGGGGCATATATAGCACTGAAGCTTTCTTT.

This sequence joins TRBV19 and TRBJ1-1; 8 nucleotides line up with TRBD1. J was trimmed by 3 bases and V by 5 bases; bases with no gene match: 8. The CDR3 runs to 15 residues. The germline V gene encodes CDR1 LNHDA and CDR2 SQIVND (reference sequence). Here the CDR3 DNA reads TGTGCCAGTAGTGCGGACAGGGCACCGTACACTGAAGCTTTCTTT. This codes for CASSADRAPYTEAFF. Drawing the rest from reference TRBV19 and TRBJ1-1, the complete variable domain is DGGITQSPKYLFRKEGQNVTLSCEQNLNHDAMYWYRQDPGQGLRLIYYSQIVNDFQKGDIAEGYSVSREKKESFPLTVTSAQKNPTAFYLCASSADRAPYTEAFFGQGTRLTVV.

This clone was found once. The CDR3 sequence is CASSLAIQLGLPGSYNEQFF. The CDR3 DNA follows: TGTGCCAGCAGCTTAGCGATACAGCTCGGACTGCCTGGCTCCTACAATGAGCAGTTCTTC. The chain links TRBV7-6 to TRBJ2-1, with a weak D call TRBD2 (5 bases). Trimming pared 0 bases from V and 0 bases from J, leaving 21 bases between. The CDR3 covers 20 residues. In germline, CDR1 is SGHVS, CDR2 FNYEAQ.

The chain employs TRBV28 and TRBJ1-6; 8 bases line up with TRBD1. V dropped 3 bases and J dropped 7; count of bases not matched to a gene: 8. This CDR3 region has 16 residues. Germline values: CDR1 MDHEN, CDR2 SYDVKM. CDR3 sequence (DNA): TGTGCCAGCAGTTTGGGGAGGACAGGGTTGAATTCACCCCTCCACTTT. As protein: CASSLGRTGLNSPLHF.

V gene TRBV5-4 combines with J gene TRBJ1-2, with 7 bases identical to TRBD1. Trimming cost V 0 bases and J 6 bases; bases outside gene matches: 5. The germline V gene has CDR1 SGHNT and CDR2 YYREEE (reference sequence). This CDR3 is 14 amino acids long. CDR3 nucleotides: TGTGCCAGCAGCTTGGGGAACAGGGGCGATGGCTACACCTTC. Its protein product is CASSLGNRGDGYTF.

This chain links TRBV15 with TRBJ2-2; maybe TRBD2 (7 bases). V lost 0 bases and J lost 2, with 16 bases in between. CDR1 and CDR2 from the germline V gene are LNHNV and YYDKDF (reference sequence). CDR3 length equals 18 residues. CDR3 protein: CATSRDGFRGANTGELFF. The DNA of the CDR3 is TGTGCCACCAGCAGAGATGGGTTCCGGGGGGCTAACACCGGGGAGCTGTTTTTT.

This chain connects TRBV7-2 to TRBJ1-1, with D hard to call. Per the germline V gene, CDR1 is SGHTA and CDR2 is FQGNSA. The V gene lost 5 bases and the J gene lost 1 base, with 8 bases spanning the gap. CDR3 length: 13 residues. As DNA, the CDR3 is TGTGCCAGCAGCCCTCGGGGGAACACTGAAGCTTTCTTT. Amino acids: CASSPRGNTEAFF.

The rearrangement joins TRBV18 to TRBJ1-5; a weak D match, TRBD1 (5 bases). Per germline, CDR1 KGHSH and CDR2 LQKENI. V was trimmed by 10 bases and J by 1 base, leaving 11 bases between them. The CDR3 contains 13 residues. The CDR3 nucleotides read TGTGCCACCGCCCCAGGGAGCAATCAGCCCCAGCATTTT. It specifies CATAPGSNQPQHF.

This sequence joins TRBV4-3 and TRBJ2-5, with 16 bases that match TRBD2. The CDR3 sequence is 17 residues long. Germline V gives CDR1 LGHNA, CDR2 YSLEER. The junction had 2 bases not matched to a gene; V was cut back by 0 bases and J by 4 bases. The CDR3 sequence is CASSQEGLAGGAETQYF. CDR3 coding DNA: TGCGCCAGCAGCCAAGAGGGACTAGCGGGAGGGGCAGAGACCCAGTACTTC.

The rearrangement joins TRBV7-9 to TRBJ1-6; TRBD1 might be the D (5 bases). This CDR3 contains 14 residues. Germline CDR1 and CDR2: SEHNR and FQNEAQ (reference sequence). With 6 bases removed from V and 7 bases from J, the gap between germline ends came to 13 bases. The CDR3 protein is CASRLTAKNSPLHF. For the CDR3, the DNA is TGTGCCAGCAGATTGACAGCAAAGAATTCACCCCTCCACTTT.

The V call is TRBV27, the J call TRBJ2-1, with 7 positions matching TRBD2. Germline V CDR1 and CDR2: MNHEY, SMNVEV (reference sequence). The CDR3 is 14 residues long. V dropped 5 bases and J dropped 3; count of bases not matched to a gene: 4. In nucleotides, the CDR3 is TGTGCCAGCAGTGAGCGGGAAGACTACAATGAGCAGTTCTTC. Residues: CASSEREDYNEQFF.

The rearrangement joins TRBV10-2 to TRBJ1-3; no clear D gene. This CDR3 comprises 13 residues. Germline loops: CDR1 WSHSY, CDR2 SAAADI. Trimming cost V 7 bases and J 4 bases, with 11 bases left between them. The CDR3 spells CASTSVLGNTIYF. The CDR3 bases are TGCGCCAGCACCTCTGTCTTGGGAAACACCATATATTTT.

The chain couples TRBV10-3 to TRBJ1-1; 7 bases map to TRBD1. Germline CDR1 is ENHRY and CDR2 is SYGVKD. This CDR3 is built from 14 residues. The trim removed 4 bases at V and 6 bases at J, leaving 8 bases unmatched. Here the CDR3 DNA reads TGTGCCATCAGTGGACAGGGTAAAGACGCTGAAGCTTTCTTT. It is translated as CAISGQGKDAEAFF.

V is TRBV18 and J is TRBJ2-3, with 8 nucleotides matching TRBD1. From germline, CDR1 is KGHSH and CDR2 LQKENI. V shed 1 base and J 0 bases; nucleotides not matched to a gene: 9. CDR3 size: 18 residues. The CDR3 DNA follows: TGTGCCAGCTCACCACTTTATCAGGGGGCTTGCAGCACAGATACGCAGTATTTT. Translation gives CASSPLYQGACSTDTQYF.

The CDR3 DNA is TGTGCCAGCAGTTTAGGGGACTATGGCTACACCTTC. Protein: CASSLGDYGYTF. The chain has TRBV6-5 and TRBJ1-2, with a tentative D call TRBD1 (5 bases). Germline V CDR1 and CDR2: MNHEY, SVGAGI. With 4 bases removed from V and 3 bases from J, the gap between germline ends came to 6 bases. CDR3 size: 12 residues.

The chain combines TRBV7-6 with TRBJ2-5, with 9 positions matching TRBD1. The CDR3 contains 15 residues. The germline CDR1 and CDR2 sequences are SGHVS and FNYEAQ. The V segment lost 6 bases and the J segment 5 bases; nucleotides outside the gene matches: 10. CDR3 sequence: CASSLTGGTGETQYF. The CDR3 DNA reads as TGTGCCAGCAGTCTTACAGGGGGCACGGGCGAGACCCAGTACTTC.

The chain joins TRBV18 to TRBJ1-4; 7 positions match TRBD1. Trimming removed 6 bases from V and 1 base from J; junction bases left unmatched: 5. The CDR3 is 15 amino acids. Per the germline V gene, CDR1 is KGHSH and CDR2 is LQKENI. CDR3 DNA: TGTGCCAGCTCGCGACAGGGTCTAACTAATGAAAAACTGTTTTTT. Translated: CASSRQGLTNEKLFF.

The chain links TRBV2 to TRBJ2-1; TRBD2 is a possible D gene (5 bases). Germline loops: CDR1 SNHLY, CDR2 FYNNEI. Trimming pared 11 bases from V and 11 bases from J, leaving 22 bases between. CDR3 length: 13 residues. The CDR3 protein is CAARRNREGKQFF. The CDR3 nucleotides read TGTGCCGCACGCCGGAACCGAGAGGGTAAGCAGTTCTTC.

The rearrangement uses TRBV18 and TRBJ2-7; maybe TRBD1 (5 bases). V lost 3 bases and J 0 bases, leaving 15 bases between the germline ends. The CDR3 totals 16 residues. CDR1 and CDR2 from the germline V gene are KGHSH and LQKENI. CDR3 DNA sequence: TGTGCCAGCTCACCGTTCTCAAAGACAGACTCCTACGAGCAGTACTTC. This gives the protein CASSPFSKTDSYEQYF.

This CDR3 is CASSFPVYEQFF. The DNA of the CDR3 is TGTGCCAGCAGCTTCCCGGTCTATGAGCAGTTCTTC. The rearrangement uses TRBV5-8 and TRBJ2-1; D not resolved. The CDR3 runs to 12 residues. The V gene lost 2 bases and the J gene lost 8 bases, with 8 bases spanning the gap. Germline assignment: CDR1 SGHTS and CDR2 YDEGEE.

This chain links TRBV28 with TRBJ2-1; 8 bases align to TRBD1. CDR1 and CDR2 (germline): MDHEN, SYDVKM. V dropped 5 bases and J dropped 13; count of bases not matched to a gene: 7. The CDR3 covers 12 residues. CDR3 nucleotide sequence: TGTGCCAGCAGTCGGCCTCAGGGGGCCCAGTTCTTC. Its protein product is CASSRPQGAQFF.

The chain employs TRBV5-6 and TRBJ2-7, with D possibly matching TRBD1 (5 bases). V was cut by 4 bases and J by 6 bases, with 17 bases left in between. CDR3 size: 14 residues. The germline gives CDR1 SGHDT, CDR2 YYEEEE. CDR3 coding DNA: TGTGCCAGCAGCCCCATCACACCCAGGGCCGAGCAGTACTTC. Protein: CASSPITPRAEQYF.

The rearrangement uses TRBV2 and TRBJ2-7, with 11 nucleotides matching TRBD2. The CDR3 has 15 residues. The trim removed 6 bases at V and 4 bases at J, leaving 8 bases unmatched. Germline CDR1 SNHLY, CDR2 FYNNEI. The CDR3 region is CASRVALAGGYEQYF. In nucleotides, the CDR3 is TGTGCCAGCAGGGTGGCCCTAGCGGGGGGTTACGAGCAGTACTTC.

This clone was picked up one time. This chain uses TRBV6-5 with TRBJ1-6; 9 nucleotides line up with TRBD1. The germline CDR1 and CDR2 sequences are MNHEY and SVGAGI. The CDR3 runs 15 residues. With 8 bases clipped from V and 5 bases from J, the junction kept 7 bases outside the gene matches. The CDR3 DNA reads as TGTGCCAGCGCGCGCTGGGACAGGGATAATTCACCCCTCCACTTT. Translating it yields CASARWDRDNSPLHF.